Each of the 27 T cell receptor beta chains below was sequenced from the same sample in a study of cytomegalovirus exposure and HLA in healthy donors. TCRdb keeps only in-frame clones here, not all; method: immunoSEQ multiplex PCR. The sample contains a few hundred thousand clones, 65% to 90% of which appear only once. Sequencing was done on a sample of PBMCs. All receptors come from a young woman in good health and CMV-seronegative.

The V and J genes are TRBV30 and TRBJ2-7; TRBD1 might be the D (6 bases). The CDR3 is 14 amino acids. Deletions cut 4 bases from V and 2 bases from J, with 15 bases between. The germline gives CDR1 GTSNPN, CDR2 SVGIG (reference sequence). CDR3 bases: TGTGCCTGGAATAACGGACAGACCACCTACGAGCAGTACTTC. Translated, it gives CAWNNGQTTYEQYF. Complete variable domain (other parts from reference TRBV30 and TRBJ2-7): SQTIHQWPATLVQPVGSPLSLECTVEGTSNPNLYWYRQAAGRGLQLLFYSVGIGQISSEVPQNLSASRPQDRQFILSSKKLLLSDSGFYLCAWNNGQTTYEQYFGPGTRLTVT.

The rearrangement joins TRBV27 to TRBJ2-1, with 7 bases lining up with TRBD1. The CDR3 runs to 16 residues. After removal of 3 bases from V and 10 bases from J, the junction contained 15 bases not matched to a gene. CDR1 and CDR2 (germline): MNHEY, SMNVEV (reference sequence). The CDR3, as DNA: TGTGCCAGCAGTTTCCCCCTTCCGGGACAGCGTTGGGAGCAGTTCTTC. Translating it yields CASSFPLPGQRWEQFF.

V is TRBV5-4 and J is TRBJ2-7; 8 bases are shared with TRBD1. CDR3 length: 14 amino acids. Germline V gene lookup returns CDR1 SGHNT and CDR2 YYREEE (reference sequence). With 0 bases clipped from V and 3 bases from J, the junction kept 2 bases outside the gene matches. The CDR3 sequence: CASSLAGQVYEQYF. In DNA form, the CDR3 reads TGTGCCAGCAGCTTGGCGGGACAGGTCTACGAGCAGTACTTC.

The chain employs TRBV25-1 and TRBJ2-5; D is possibly TRBD2 (5 bases). The V gene lost 3 bases and the J gene lost 5 bases, with 13 bases spanning the gap. Per germline, CDR1 MGHDK and CDR2 SYGVNS. This CDR3 is 14 amino acids long. Written as DNA, the CDR3 is TGTGCCAGCAGTGAGTTCAACACGGGGGAGACCCAGTACTTC. Amino acids: CASSEFNTGETQYF. Full variable domain (rest looked up from reference TRBV25-1 and TRBJ2-5): EADIYQTPRYLVIGTGKKITLECSQTMGHDKMYWYQQDPGMELHLIHYSYGVNSTEKGDLSSESTVSRIRTEHFPLTLESARPSHTSQYLCASSEFNTGETQYFGPGTRLLVL.

The CDR3 nucleotides read TGTGCCAGCAGTTTTCGTGATCGACAGCCCTACGAGCAGTACTTC. Its protein is CASSFRDRQPYEQYF. J is TRBJ2-7 and V is TRBV28, with D perhaps matching TRBD1 (5 bases). The germline V and J ends were trimmed by 3 bases and 2 bases, with 14 bases remaining between them. The CDR3 spans 15 residues. The V gene's germline CDR1 is MDHEN and CDR2 SYDVKM.

The chain has TRBV6-5 and TRBJ2-2, with TRBD1 matching over 7 bases. The CDR3 has 14 residues. Germline values: CDR1 MNHEY, CDR2 SVGAGI. The V and J ends lost 7 bases and 0 bases, in that order; junction bases with no gene match: 2. The CDR3 DNA reads as TGTGCCAGCATCGACAGGGCGAACACCGGGGAGCTGTTTTTT. Translated: CASIDRANTGELFF.

This rearrangement joins TRBV11-2 to TRBJ2-1; tentatively, D is TRBD2 (5 bases). The germline V gene encodes CDR1 SGHAT and CDR2 FQNNGV. The CDR3 is 15 amino acids. Trimming took 2 bases from V and 7 from J, leaving 15 bases between them. The CDR3 DNA follows: TGTGCCAGCAGCTTATATCAAAACACTAGGAATGAGCAGTTCTTC. Its protein is CASSLYQNTRNEQFF.

This sequence joins TRBV28 and TRBJ2-3; the match to TRBD2 covers 9 bases. The CDR3 loop spans 17 amino acids. Trimming took 4 bases from V and 4 from J; bases not matched to a gene: 12. Germline lookup yields CDR1 MDHEN and CDR2 SYDVKM. CDR3 in amino acids: CASSSVPGLAHADTQYF. The CDR3 nucleotides are TGTGCCAGCAGTTCGGTTCCGGGACTAGCTCATGCAGATACGCAGTATTTT.

This clone showed up just a few times. V gene TRBV18 combines with J gene TRBJ2-3, with D possibly matching TRBD2 (5 bases). V shed 4 bases and J shed 2 bases, with 19 bases lying between them. CDR3 length: 17 residues. The germline V gene encodes CDR1 KGHSH and CDR2 LQKENI. CDR3 region: CASSRSDLDWITDTQYF. CDR3 nucleotide sequence: TGTGCCAGCTCACGATCTGATTTGGACTGGATCACAGATACGCAGTATTTT.

The chain joins TRBV27 to TRBJ2-6; D is perhaps TRBD2 (6 bases). Germline-derived CDR1 and CDR2 are MNHEY and SMNVEV (reference sequence). Trimming removed 5 bases from V and 1 base from J, with 33 bases in between. The CDR3 is made up of 23 amino acids. As DNA, the CDR3 is TGTGCCAGCAGTGGGGGGAAGGACTTCGGACCGGCTAAGGTTGTATCTGGGGCCAACGTCCTGACTTTC. It translates to CASSGGKDFGPAKVVSGANVLTF.

The rearrangement joins TRBV28 to TRBJ2-7; D is perhaps TRBD1 (5 bases). Trimming removed 4 bases from V and 2 bases from J, with 6 bases in between. In germline, CDR1 is MDHEN, CDR2 SYDVKM. The CDR3 contains 12 residues. CDR3: CASSYRPYEQYF. The CDR3, as DNA: TGTGCCAGCAGTTACAGGCCCTACGAGCAGTACTTC.

The gene calls are TRBV6-5 and TRBJ2-7; 7 bases match TRBD2. The CDR3 loop spans 13 amino acids. CDR1 is MNHEY, CDR2 SVGAGI, per germline. J gave up 0 bases and V 10 bases, and 6 bases lay outside the gene matches. This chain's CDR3 is CATEAGYSYEQYF. In DNA, the CDR3 is TGTGCCACCGAAGCGGGGTACTCCTACGAGCAGTACTTC.

The V and J genes are TRBV29-1 and TRBJ2-7, with D possibly being TRBD1 (7 bases). The CDR3 consists of 12 residues. V lost 3 bases and J lost 4, with 10 bases in between. CDR1 and CDR2 from the germline V gene are SQVTM and ANQGSEA. As DNA, the CDR3 is TGCAGCGTTGAGGAGGGACAGTACGAGCAGTACTTC. It encodes CSVEEGQYEQYF.

V gene TRBV5-1 combines with J gene TRBJ2-3; 7 nucleotides match TRBD2. The CDR3 spans 16 residues. V lost 7 bases and J lost 0; bases outside the gene matches: 11. Germline V CDR1 and CDR2: SGHRS, YFSETQ. The DNA for the CDR3 is TGCGCCAGCGGATTCCCGAGCGGGGAAAGCACAGATACGCAGTATTTT. Protein product: CASGFPSGESTDTQYF.

This rearrangement joins TRBV18 to TRBJ2-5; perhaps TRBD2 as D (6 bases). This CDR3 spans 14 amino acids. Trimming took 0 bases from V and 5 from J, leaving 10 bases between them. Germline CDR1 and CDR2: KGHSH and LQKENI. For the CDR3, the DNA is TGTGCCAGCTCACCACCGCGGGACGATGAGACCCAGTACTTC. This encodes CASSPPRDDETQYF.

The rearrangement links TRBV27 to TRBJ1-3; 8 bases align to TRBD1. This CDR3 region has 16 residues. J was trimmed by 0 bases and V by 5 bases; bases with no gene match: 6. Germline lookup yields CDR1 MNHEY and CDR2 SMNVEV (reference sequence). In DNA, the CDR3 is TGTGCCAGCAGTGTACGACAGGGGATCTCTGGAAACACCATATATTTT. Its translation: CASSVRQGISGNTIYF.

The chain employs TRBV7-9 and TRBJ2-2, with TRBD2 matching over 10 bases. V gave up 4 bases and J gave up 3 bases; unmatched junction bases: 2. This CDR3 contains 15 residues. Germline V lookup: CDR1 SEHNR, CDR2 FQNEAQ (reference sequence). As DNA, the CDR3 is TGTGCCAGCAGCTCGACTAGCGGGTACACCGGGGAGCTGTTTTTT. Protein sequence: CASSSTSGYTGELFF.

V is TRBV2 and J is TRBJ1-1; 8 nucleotides agree with TRBD1. Looked up from germline, CDR1 is SNHLY and CDR2 is FYNNEI. The CDR3 runs to 16 residues. V shed 4 bases, J shed 1 base, and the junction held 8 bases outside the gene matches. The CDR3 reads CASSVGDRGSNTEAFF. The CDR3 coding sequence is TGTGCCAGCAGTGTAGGAGACAGGGGTTCGAACACTGAAGCTTTCTTT. Filled out from reference TRBV2 and TRBJ1-1, the complete variable domain reads EPEVTQTPSHQVTQMGQEVILRCVPISNHLYFYWYRQILGQKVEFLVSFYNNEISEKSEIFDDQFSVERPDGSNFTLKIRSTKLEDSAMYFCASSVGDRGSNTEAFFGQGTRLTVV.

This sequence joins TRBV6-1 and TRBJ2-7, with D maybe TRBD1 (6 bases). Trimming pared 2 bases from V and 6 bases from J, leaving 17 bases between. There are 15 residues in the CDR3. Germline CDR1 and CDR2: MNHNS and SASEGT. CDR3 in DNA: TGTGCCAGCAGTGAATTAGGGGGTCTCAGCCCCGAGCAGTACTTC. It is translated as CASSELGGLSPEQYF.

This clone was observed once. The chain combines TRBV10-2 with TRBJ1-5, with D possibly matching TRBD1 (6 bases). This CDR3 region has 14 residues. CDR1 is WSHSY, CDR2 SAAADI, per germline. Trimming removed 6 bases from V and 1 base from J, with 10 bases in between. The CDR3 region has the DNA TGCGCCAGCAGGGACAGAGGGAGCAATCAGCCCCAGCATTTT. Its protein is CASRDRGSNQPQHF.

CDR3 bases: TGTGCCAGTACCAGAGCAGCGGGCGGATCTGGAAACACCATATATTTT. Its translation: CASTRAAGGSGNTIYF. The rearrangement uses TRBV19 and TRBJ1-3; D call uncertain. Germline V CDR1 and CDR2: LNHDA, SQIVND (reference sequence). Trimming removed 7 bases from V and 1 base from J, with 17 bases in between. This CDR3 has 16 residues.

The chain employs TRBV2 and TRBJ1-5; 7 bases line up with TRBD1. From germline, CDR1 is SNHLY and CDR2 FYNNEI. This CDR3 region has 15 residues. The ends lost 7 bases at V and 3 bases at J; junction bases unmatched: 9. CDR3 amino acids: CASKGPQGSNQPQHF. The CDR3 coding sequence is TGTGCCAGCAAAGGGCCACAGGGGTCCAATCAGCCCCAGCATTTT.

The CDR3 spells CASSVGTGTGLVSSEQYF. Written as DNA, the CDR3 is TGTGCCAGCAGCGTGGGAACCGGAACGGGACTAGTCAGTAGCGAGCAGTACTTC. V is TRBV9 and J is TRBJ2-7, with 8 bases matching TRBD2. The germline V gene has CDR1 SGDLS and CDR2 YYNGEE. J gave up 6 bases and V 2 bases, and 19 bases lay outside the gene matches. The CDR3 consists of 18 residues.

The chain is built from TRBV4-3 and TRBJ2-1; 8 nucleotides agree with TRBD2. This CDR3 region has 17 residues. Trimming removed 0 bases from V and 5 bases from J; junction bases left unmatched: 9. Germline CDR1 and CDR2: LGHNA and YSLEER. The CDR3 region has the DNA TGCGCCAGCAGCCAAGAATTCCCGGGGGGGAGAAACAATGAGCAGTTCTTC. It yields the protein CASSQEFPGGRNNEQFF.

The chain employs TRBV4-3 and TRBJ2-2; TRBD1 agrees at 8 bases. Germline V gene lookup returns CDR1 LGHNA and CDR2 YSLEER. V shed 3 bases and J 4 bases; nucleotides not matched to a gene: 4. This CDR3 contains 15 residues. CDR3 bases: TGCGCCAGCAGCCAGGACAGGGTCGGCACCGGGGAGCTGTTTTTT. This sequence encodes CASSQDRVGTGELFF.

DNA for the CDR3: TGTGCCAGCTCACTAACTAGCGGGAGCTCTCGAAAGGCCGGGGAGCTGTTTTTT. Translation: CASSLTSGSSRKAGELFF. V usage is TRBV18 and J usage is TRBJ2-2, with TRBD2 identical over 11 bases. Germline CDR1 and CDR2: KGHSH and LQKENI. There are 18 residues in the CDR3. With 4 bases clipped from V and 6 bases from J, the junction kept 13 bases outside the gene matches.

The chain recombines TRBV5-1 with TRBJ2-5, with 11 bases identical to TRBD2. The V segment lost 5 bases and the J segment 3 bases; nucleotides outside the gene matches: 6. The CDR3 loop spans 15 amino acids. Germline CDR1 reads SGHRS; CDR2 reads YFSETQ. This CDR3 reads CASSSYSGGEETQYF. Here the CDR3 DNA reads TGCGCCAGCAGTTCCTATAGCGGGGGGGAAGAGACCCAGTACTTC.